This entry describes one TCR beta chain. Its antigen is undetermined. Reprocessing the 5' RACE reads, TCRdb reports a single entry for every CDR3 protein and omits DNA. The listing records some 330,000 distinct CDR3 sequences. This specimen comes from a study of monozygotic twins with inflammatory bowel disease. Study-wide results and limits: Individual T cell subtypes were not distinguishable. TCRbeta inverse Simpson diversity was decreased in IBD patients versus healthy co-twins.

The CDR3 sequence is 15 residues long. Germline lookup yields CDR1 SGHRS and CDR2 YFSETQ. Donors each gave approximately 2.6 ml of blood. After skipping T cell sorting, the authors isolated total RNA from whole blood. The chain carries TRBV5-1 and TRBJ1-5; the D call of TRBD1 rests on TCRdb alone, since no DNA is present to check it. The clonotype originates from a human donor with ulcerative colitis or Crohn's disease, or a healthy co-twin of an affected twin (not recorded which). The sample comprised blood. The CDR3 here is CASSLDGQGRQPQHF.